The 32 T cell receptor beta chains below all came from one sample that was sequenced in a study of CD8 T cells in Susac syndrome. After extraction with the RNeasy kit, about 0.45 to 1 ug of the RNA was reverse transcribed using random hexamers. TCRdb processed the immunoSEQ multiplex PCR reads anew with MiXCR; each CDR3 protein has one entry. Of approximately 150,000 distinct CDR3 sequences in the sample, approximately 94% were seen once. The source material was CD4+ T cells from PBMCs. The receptors here all came from a human donor with multiple sclerosis.

The chain combines TRBV12-5 with TRBJ2-1; 7 positions match TRBD1. The CDR3 is made up of 12 amino acids. From germline, CDR1 is LGHNT and CDR2 FRNRAP. The V and J ends lost 4 bases and 6 bases, in that order; junction bases with no gene match: 0. The CDR3 reads CASGSGGNEQFF. CDR3 nucleotide sequence: TGTGCTAGTGGTTCAGGGGGCAATGAGCAGTTCTTC.

The rearrangement joins TRBV30 to TRBJ1-2; D not certain. Per the germline V gene, CDR1 is GTSNPN and CDR2 is SVGIG (reference sequence). The CDR3 length is 12 residues. Trimming pared 5 bases from V and 3 bases from J, leaving 10 bases between. CDR3 nucleotides: TGTGCCTGGGGGAATACCCACTATGGCTACACCTTC. Translation: CAWGNTHYGYTF. Full variable domain (outside the CDR3, taken from reference TRBV30 and TRBJ1-2): SQTIHQWPATLVQPVGSPLSLECTVEGTSNPNLYWYRQAAGRGLQLLFYSVGIGQISSEVPQNLSASRPQDRQFILSSKKLLLSDSGFYLCAWGNTHYGYTFGSGTRLTVV.

This clonotype came up a few times. The chain employs TRBV3-1 and TRBJ2-7, with D uncertain. Germline V gives CDR1 LGHDT, CDR2 YNNKEL (reference sequence). V dropped 2 bases and J dropped 2 bases, with 7 bases sitting between them. The CDR3 has 13 amino acids. The CDR3 DNA sequence: TGTGCCAGCAGCCAACCCCCTACCTACGAGCAGTACTTC. Protein: CASSQPPTYEQYF.

V is TRBV5-1 and J is TRBJ2-7; 8 positions match TRBD2. The CDR3 contains 17 residues. Germline V gene sequence: CDR1 SGHRS, CDR2 YFSETQ. The junction had 14 bases not matched to a gene; V was cut back by 0 bases and J by 6 bases. DNA of the CDR3: TGCGCCAGCAGCTTGGTAATAGCGGGGACTCTTCCCTTCGAGCAGTACTTC. Its translation is CASSLVIAGTLPFEQYF.

This clonotype was detected only once. The chain combines TRBV5-1 with TRBJ1-2; no definite D call. Deletions cut 0 bases from V and 4 bases from J, with 13 bases between. This CDR3 has 15 amino acids. In germline, CDR1 is SGHRS, CDR2 YFSETQ. CDR3 amino acids: CASSLASGDLYGYTF. The CDR3 nucleotides read TGCGCCAGCAGCTTGGCCTCGGGAGACCTCTATGGCTACACCTTC.

V and J are TRBV28 and TRBJ1-1; D not resolved. The CDR3 totals 14 residues. The germline V gene encodes CDR1 MDHEN and CDR2 SYDVKM. With 7 bases removed from V and 0 bases from J, the gap between germline ends came to 12 bases. The CDR3 protein is CASTTGVMNTEAFF. The CDR3, as DNA: TGTGCCAGCACTACGGGAGTAATGAACACTGAAGCTTTCTTT.

The J gene is TRBJ1-5, the V gene TRBV30, with D unresolved. V lost 1 base and J 1 base, leaving 5 bases between the germline ends. The CDR3 loop spans 13 amino acids. Germline V gene data show CDR1 as GTSNPN and CDR2 as SVGIG (reference sequence). CDR3 sequence: CAWSGESNQPQHF. Here the CDR3 DNA reads TGTGCCTGGAGTGGGGAAAGCAATCAGCCCCAGCATTTT.

This chain uses TRBV12-3 or TRBV12-4 with TRBJ2-5, with TRBD1 as a possible D gene (6 bases). The ends were cut back, 8 bases at V and 2 bases at J, with 12 bases in the middle. The CDR3 sequence is 13 residues long. CDR3: CASQGLRQETQYF. Written as DNA, the CDR3 is TGTGCCAGCCAGGGGTTGCGGCAAGAGACCCAGTACTTC.

The chain links TRBV12-3 or TRBV12-4 to TRBJ1-6; D remains ambiguous. V shed 6 bases and J shed 8 bases, with 11 bases lying between them. CDR3 length: 13 residues. The CDR3 sequence: CASRTLGDSPLHF. CDR3 in DNA: TGTGCCAGCAGAACCCTCGGGGATTCACCCCTCCACTTT.

CDR3 DNA: TGTGCCAGCGGACAGGACAGGGATAATGAAAAACTGTTTTTT. Its translation: CASGQDRDNEKLFF. V usage is TRBV7-3 and J usage is TRBJ1-4; TRBD1 aligns across 8 bases. J gave up 4 bases and V 8 bases, and 6 bases lay outside the gene matches. This CDR3 is 14 amino acids long. CDR1 and CDR2 (germline): SGHTA, FQGTGA. Full variable domain (rest looked up from reference TRBV7-3 and TRBJ1-4): GAGVSQTPSNKVTEKGKYVELRCDPISGHTALYWYRQSLGQGPEFLIYFQGTGAADDSGLPNDRFFAVRPEGSVSTLKIQRTERGDSAVYLCASGQDRDNEKLFFGSGTQLSVL.

V gene TRBV5-6 combines with J gene TRBJ2-1, with TRBD2 matching over 10 bases. V lost 2 bases, J lost 7 bases, and 18 bases stayed unmatched. The CDR3 has 19 amino acids. Germline lookup yields CDR1 SGHDT and CDR2 YYEEEE. The CDR3 nucleotides read TGTGCCAGCAGCTTCATGATACTTAGCGGGAGGAGCCCCTCAAATGAGCAGTTCTTC. Translated, it gives CASSFMILSGRSPSNEQFF.

The V gene is TRBV5-1, the J gene TRBJ2-7; D possibly uses TRBD1 or TRBD2 (5 bases each). Looked up from germline, CDR1 is SGHRS and CDR2 is YFSETQ. Between the trimmed V and J ends, which lost 1 base and 6 bases, there was a span of 14 bases. The CDR3 sequence is 14 residues long. CDR3 DNA sequence: TGCGCCAGCAGCTTGACGGGACCCTCACGCGAGCAGTACTTC. Amino acid sequence: CASSLTGPSREQYF.

V gene TRBV18 combines with J gene TRBJ2-7; no firm D call. The CDR3 covers 14 residues. The germline gives CDR1 KGHSH, CDR2 LQKENI. Trimming stripped 4 bases from V and 0 bases from J, with 10 bases between. The DNA of the CDR3 is TGTGCCAGCTCACTTCGGCAGGACTCCTACGAGCAGTACTTC. Its protein product is CASSLRQDSYEQYF.

The chain joins TRBV28 to TRBJ2-3; 8 nucleotides line up with TRBD2. The CDR3 extends over 15 amino acids. Germline V CDR1 and CDR2: MDHEN, SYDVKM. With V trimmed by 5 bases and J by 0 bases, 4 bases remained unmatched. The CDR3 nucleotides read TGTGCCAGCAGTGCGGGGGGCGGGAGCACAGATACGCAGTATTTT. Amino acid sequence: CASSAGGGSTDTQYF.

The rearrangement joins TRBV12-3 or TRBV12-4 to TRBJ2-1; no clear D. The CDR3 is 14 amino acids. Trimming removed 6 bases at V and 7 bases at J, with 16 bases between. CDR3 sequence: CASRESSGSNEQFF. The CDR3 DNA is TGTGCCAGCAGGGAGAGTTCCGGGTCTAATGAGCAGTTCTTC.

V and J are TRBV6-5 and TRBJ2-7; D may correspond to TRBD1 or TRBD2 (5 bases each). V shed 3 bases and J shed 2 bases, with 11 bases lying between them. The CDR3 is 14 residues long. Germline values: CDR1 MNHEY, CDR2 SVGAGI. CDR3 DNA: TGTGCCAGCAGTTATTATAGGGGACCCTACGAGCAGTACTTC. This codes for CASSYYRGPYEQYF.

The DNA for the CDR3 is TGTGCCAGCAGCCCCGTACGTAACTATGGCTACACCTTC. Amino acid sequence: CASSPVRNYGYTF. The gene calls are TRBV6-6 and TRBJ1-2; unclear D gene. V shed 6 bases and J shed 1 base, with 9 bases lying between them. The CDR3 length is 13 residues. From germline, CDR1 is MNHNY and CDR2 SVGAGI (reference sequence).

The gene calls are TRBV2 and TRBJ1-1; 7 nucleotides line up with TRBD1. The CDR3 extends over 14 amino acids. The germline V gene has CDR1 SNHLY and CDR2 FYNNEI. The junction had 5 bases not matched to a gene; V was cut back by 7 bases and J by 0 bases. The CDR3 nucleotides are TGTGCCAGCACTCTGGGACAGCTGAACACTGAAGCTTTCTTT. Its translation is CASTLGQLNTEAFF.

This chain connects TRBV7-8 to TRBJ2-5; a possible D gene is TRBD1 (6 bases). The length of the CDR3 is 14 residues. Germline V gives CDR1 SGHVS, CDR2 FQNEAQ. The ends were cut back, 5 bases at V and 5 bases at J, with 15 bases in the middle. The CDR3 DNA sequence: TGTGCCAGCAGCCAGACGAGGGGGACGGAGACCCAGTACTTC. The encoded protein is CASSQTRGTETQYF.

V usage is TRBV24-1 and J usage is TRBJ1-1, with 7 bases fitting TRBD1. Germline loops: CDR1 KGHDR, CDR2 SFDVKD. V lost 4 bases to trimming and J lost 0 bases; unmatched junction nucleotides: 1. The length of the CDR3 is 14 residues. The CDR3 nucleotides read TGTGCCACCAGTGACGACAGGGTGAACACTGAAGCTTTCTTT. Its translation: CATSDDRVNTEAFF.

V and J are TRBV14 and TRBJ2-1; 12 nucleotides agree with TRBD2. The ends lost 3 bases at V and 0 bases at J; junction bases unmatched: 15. The CDR3 extends over 21 amino acids. Germline V gives CDR1 SGHDN, CDR2 FVKESK. The CDR3 here is CASSQAVTSGSPFSSYNEQFF. Written as DNA, the CDR3 is TGTGCCAGCAGCCAGGCCGTGACTAGCGGGAGCCCGTTTAGCTCCTACAATGAGCAGTTCTTC.

V usage is TRBV24-1 and J usage is TRBJ2-2; D might be TRBD2 (5 bases). Between the trimmed V and J ends, which lost 4 bases and 3 bases, there was a span of 14 bases. The CDR3 loop spans 16 amino acids. Germline CDR1 reads KGHDR; CDR2 reads SFDVKD. The DNA for the CDR3 is TGTGCCACCAGTGACGTGAGGCCAGCGGACACCGGGGAGCTGTTTTTT. Amino acids: CATSDVRPADTGELFF.

The chain recombines TRBV11-3 with TRBJ1-1, with D hard to call. The V gene's germline CDR1 is SGHNT and CDR2 YENEEA. This CDR3 is built from 15 residues. V shed 1 base and J shed 3 bases, with 12 bases lying between them. The CDR3 loop is CASSLGSGGHTEAFF. CDR3 bases: TGTGCCAGCAGCTTAGGGTCGGGTGGGCACACTGAAGCTTTCTTT.

This rearrangement joins TRBV11-2 to TRBJ2-3; no clear D. CDR1 and CDR2 from the germline V gene are SGHAT and FQNNGV. The CDR3 is 14 amino acids. The V end was cut by 8 bases, the J end by 2 bases, with 14 bases between. For the CDR3, the DNA is TGTGCCAGCGCCCCCTCCTACCCCACAGATACGCAGTATTTT. This sequence encodes CASAPSYPTDTQYF.

V gene TRBV10-2 combines with J gene TRBJ1-4; D unresolved. The CDR3 has 15 residues. Germline CDR1 reads WSHSY; CDR2 reads SAAADI. V lost 6 bases to trimming and J lost 2 bases, with 13 bases between them. CDR3 in amino acids: CASRGLRATNEKLFF. The CDR3 DNA follows: TGCGCCAGCAGGGGTCTGCGGGCCACTAATGAAAAACTGTTTTTT.

This chain uses TRBV2 with TRBJ1-6; D is uncertain. The CDR3 is made up of 11 amino acids. CDR1 SNHLY and CDR2 FYNNEI come from the germline V gene. The ends were cut back, 5 bases at V and 9 bases at J, with 5 bases in the middle. The CDR3 bases are TGTGCCAGCAGTTCGATTTCACCCCTCCACTTT. Residues: CASSSISPLHF.

The rearrangement joins TRBV6-5 to TRBJ2-1; 9 nucleotides agree with TRBD1. V gave up 4 bases and J gave up 9 bases; unmatched junction bases: 10. Germline loops: CDR1 MNHEY, CDR2 SVGAGI. CDR3 length: 15 amino acids. The CDR3 sequence: CASSSPGQGSIEQFF. For the CDR3, the DNA is TGTGCCAGCAGTTCTCCGGGACAGGGATCTATTGAGCAGTTCTTC.

J is TRBJ2-5 and V is TRBV28, with TRBD2 identical over 9 bases. Unmatched junction bases numbered 4, after V lost 7 bases and J lost 1 base. This CDR3 has 14 residues. Germline V gene sequence: CDR1 MDHEN, CDR2 SYDVKM. The CDR3 is CASKPSGTQETQYF. The CDR3 DNA sequence: TGTGCCAGCAAACCTAGCGGGACCCAAGAGACCCAGTACTTC.

V usage is TRBV3-1 and J usage is TRBJ2-7; D possibly matches TRBD1 or TRBD2 (6 bases each). The CDR3 runs to 13 residues. Per germline, CDR1 LGHDT and CDR2 YNNKEL (reference sequence). The V gene lost 0 bases and the J gene lost 4 bases, with 7 bases spanning the gap. DNA for the CDR3: TGTGCCAGCAGCCAAGAAGGGGGGTACGAGCAGTACTTC. Its protein is CASSQEGGYEQYF.

This sequence joins TRBV7-8 and TRBJ1-1; 8 nucleotides agree with TRBD1. This CDR3 is 14 amino acids long. The V gene end was trimmed by 5 bases and the J gene end by 1 base; junction bases not matched to a gene: 3. Per germline, CDR1 SGHVS and CDR2 FQNEAQ. CDR3 coding DNA: TGTGCCAGCAGCCTGACAGGGGAGAACACTGAAGCTTTCTTT. It translates to CASSLTGENTEAFF. The variable domain in full, completed from reference TRBV7-8 and TRBJ1-1, reads GAGVSQSPRYKVAKRGQDVALRCDPISGHVSLFWYQQALGQGPEFLTYFQNEAQLDKSGLPSDRFFAERPEGSVSTLKIQRTQQEDSAVYLCASSLTGENTEAFFGQGTRLTVV.

The chain recombines TRBV20-1 with TRBJ1-1; D gene unclear. CDR3 length equals 13 residues. With 3 bases removed from V and 0 bases from J, the gap between germline ends came to 8 bases. Germline loops: CDR1 DFQATT, CDR2 SNEGSKA (reference sequence). The CDR3, as DNA: TGCAGTGCTAGGAGGGAGATGAACACTGAAGCTTTCTTT. Protein sequence: CSARREMNTEAFF.

This chain links TRBV28 with TRBJ1-2; D is undetermined. V dropped 2 bases and J dropped 0 bases, with 10 bases sitting between them. Germline values: CDR1 MDHEN, CDR2 SYDVKM. The CDR3 is 15 amino acids. The CDR3 DNA follows: TGTGCCAGCAGTTTAGGCGGTTATTCTAACTATGGCTACACCTTC. Amino acids: CASSLGGYSNYGYTF.